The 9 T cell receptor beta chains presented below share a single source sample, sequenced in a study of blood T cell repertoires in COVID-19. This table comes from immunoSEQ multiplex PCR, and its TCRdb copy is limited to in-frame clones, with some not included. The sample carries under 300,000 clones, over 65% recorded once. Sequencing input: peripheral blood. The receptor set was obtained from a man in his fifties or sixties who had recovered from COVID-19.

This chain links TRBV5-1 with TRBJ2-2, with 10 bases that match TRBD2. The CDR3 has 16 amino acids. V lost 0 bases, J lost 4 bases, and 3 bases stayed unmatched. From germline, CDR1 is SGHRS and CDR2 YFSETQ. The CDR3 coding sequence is TGCGCCAGCAGCTTGGTGGCTAGCGGGAGCACCGGGGAGCTGTTTTTT. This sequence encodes CASSLVASGSTGELFF.

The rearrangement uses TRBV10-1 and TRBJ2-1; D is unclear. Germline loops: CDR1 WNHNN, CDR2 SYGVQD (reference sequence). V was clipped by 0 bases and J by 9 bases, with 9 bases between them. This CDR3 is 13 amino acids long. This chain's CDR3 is CASSESWFGEQFF. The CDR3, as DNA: TGCGCCAGCAGTGAGTCTTGGTTCGGTGAGCAGTTCTTC.

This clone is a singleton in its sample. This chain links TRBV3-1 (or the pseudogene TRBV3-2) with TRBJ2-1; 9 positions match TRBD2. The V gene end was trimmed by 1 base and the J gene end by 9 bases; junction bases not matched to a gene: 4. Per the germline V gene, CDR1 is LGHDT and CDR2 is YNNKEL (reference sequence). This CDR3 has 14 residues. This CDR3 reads CASSQGLAGREQFF. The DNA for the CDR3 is TGTGCCAGCAGCCAAGGCCTAGCGGGACGTGAGCAGTTCTTC.

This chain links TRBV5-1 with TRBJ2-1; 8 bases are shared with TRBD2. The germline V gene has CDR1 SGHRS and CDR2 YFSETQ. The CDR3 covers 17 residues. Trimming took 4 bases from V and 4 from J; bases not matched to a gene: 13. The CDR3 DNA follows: TGCGCCAGCAGCCCGGGACTAGACTCCCCCCGGTACAATGAGCAGTTCTTC. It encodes CASSPGLDSPRYNEQFF.

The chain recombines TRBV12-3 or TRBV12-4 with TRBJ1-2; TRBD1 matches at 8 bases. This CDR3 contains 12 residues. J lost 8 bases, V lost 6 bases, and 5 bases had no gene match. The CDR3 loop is CASRATGGGYTF. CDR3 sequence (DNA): TGTGCCAGCAGAGCAACAGGGGGAGGCTACACCTTC.

The CDR3 region is CASSSGGDLSYEQYF. The CDR3 DNA sequence: TGTGCCAGTAGTTCGGGGGGAGACCTATCCTACGAGCAGTACTTC. The chain carries TRBV19 and TRBJ2-7; TRBD2 matches at 7 bases. The CDR3 runs 15 residues. Germline CDR1 LNHDA, CDR2 SQIVND (reference sequence). V lost 5 bases, J lost 1 base, and 8 bases stayed unmatched. The full variable domain, rest sourced from reference TRBV19 and TRBJ2-7, is DGGITQSPKYLFRKEGQNVTLSCEQNLNHDAMYWYRQDPGQGLRLIYYSQIVNDFQKGDIAEGYSVSREKKESFPLTVTSAQKNPTAFYLCASSSGGDLSYEQYFGPGTRLTVT.

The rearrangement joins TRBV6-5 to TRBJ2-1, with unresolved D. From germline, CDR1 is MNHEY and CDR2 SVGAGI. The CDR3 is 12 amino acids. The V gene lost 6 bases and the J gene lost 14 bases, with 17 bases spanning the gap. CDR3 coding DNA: TGTGCCAGCAGGAAACCGGGTCTAGAGGAGTTCTTC. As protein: CASRKPGLEEFF.

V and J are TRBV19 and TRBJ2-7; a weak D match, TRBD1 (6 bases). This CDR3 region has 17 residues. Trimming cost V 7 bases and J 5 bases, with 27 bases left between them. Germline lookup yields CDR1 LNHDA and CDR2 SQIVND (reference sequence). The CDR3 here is CASTYPQGSLTDDEQYF. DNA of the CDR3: TGTGCCAGTACCTATCCACAGGGTTCCCTTACTGATGACGAGCAGTACTTC.

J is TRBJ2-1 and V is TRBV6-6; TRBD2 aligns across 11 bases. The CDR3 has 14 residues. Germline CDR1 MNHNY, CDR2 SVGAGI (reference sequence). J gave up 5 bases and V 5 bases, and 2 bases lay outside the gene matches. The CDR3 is CASSAGLADNEQFF. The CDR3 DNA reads TGTGCCAGCAGTGCGGGACTAGCGGACAATGAGCAGTTCTTC.